This T cell receptor beta chain originates from a study of type 1 regulatory T cells. Turning to the study itself: T-allo10 is a Tr1-enriched, alloantigen-specific CD4 T cell product made in vitro.

One entry per CDR3 protein, called by TCRdb with MiXCR from the reads. The sample shows 80,000 to 100,000 distinct CDR3 sequences, less than 40% of them seen only once. V shed 5 bases, J shed 3 bases, and the junction held 9 bases outside the gene matches. Germline lookup yields CDR1 LGHNT and CDR2 FRNRAP. The CDR3 totals 15 residues. The chain has TRBV12-5 and TRBJ1-1; 7 bases line up with TRBD1. The receptor comes from a human donor in good health. Sequencing was carried out using CD4+ T cells, either the whole sample or a sorted fraction (not recorded which). For the CDR3, the DNA is TGTGCTAGTGGTGAAACACTTACAGGGGACACTGAAGCTTTCTTT. Its protein product is CASGETLTGDTEAFF.